Below are 13 T cell receptor beta chains sequenced from a single sample in a study of blood T cell repertoires in COVID-19. Profiled with immunoSEQ multiplex PCR; TCRdb holds only in-frame clones, not every one. The table lists roughly 250,000 clones, about 80% of them singletons. The sample taken for sequencing was peripheral blood. All receptors come from a woman of 80 years or more with acute or convalescent COVID-19.

This sequence joins TRBV30 and TRBJ1-1; TRBD1 is a possible D gene (5 bases). The germline gives CDR1 GTSNPN, CDR2 SVGIG (reference sequence). This CDR3 spans 17 amino acids. With 5 bases removed from V and 5 bases from J, the gap between germline ends came to 27 bases. CDR3 loop: CAWGEGRGWGVGTEAFF. The CDR3 DNA is TGTGCCTGGGGGGAGGGGAGGGGATGGGGTGTAGGAACTGAAGCTTTCTTT.

The chain has TRBV19 and TRBJ2-3; TRBD2 matches at 11 bases. The V segment lost 5 bases and the J segment 3 bases; nucleotides outside the gene matches: 4. The CDR3 extends over 15 amino acids. From germline, CDR1 is LNHDA and CDR2 SQIVND (reference sequence). The CDR3 coding sequence is TGTGCCAGTAGTCCTACTAGCGGGAGAACAGATACGCAGTATTTT. Translated: CASSPTSGRTDTQYF. The entire variable domain, with the rest obtained from reference TRBV19 and TRBJ2-3, is as follows: DGGITQSPKYLFRKEGQNVTLSCEQNLNHDAMYWYRQDPGQGLRLIYYSQIVNDFQKGDIAEGYSVSREKKESFPLTVTSAQKNPTAFYLCASSPTSGRTDTQYFGPGTRLTVL.

The J gene is TRBJ1-5, the V gene TRBV2; no firm D call. The CDR3 has 19 residues. The V end lost 6 bases, the J end lost 0 bases, and 24 bases lay between the germline ends. CDR1 is SNHLY and CDR2 is FYNNEI in the germline V gene. The CDR3 DNA reads TGTGCCAGCAGCCAAAAAAGGCCGGCGAGATACTATAGCAATCAGCCCCAGCATTTT. Encoded protein: CASSQKRPARYYSNQPQHF.

This clone has just one count. V and J are TRBV2 and TRBJ1-6; D is perhaps TRBD1 (6 bases). From germline, CDR1 is SNHLY and CDR2 FYNNEI. The length of the CDR3 is 14 residues. V dropped 4 bases and J dropped 6 bases, with 10 bases sitting between them. This CDR3 reads CASSVGQTNSPLHF. CDR3 in DNA: TGTGCCAGCAGTGTTGGACAGACTAATTCACCCCTCCACTTT.

V gene TRBV6-6 combines with J gene TRBJ1-4, with D possibly being TRBD1 (5 bases). The CDR3 extends over 15 amino acids. V was trimmed by 7 bases and J by 7 bases, leaving 19 bases between them. The germline gives CDR1 MNHNY, CDR2 SVGAGI (reference sequence). CDR3 bases: TGTGCCAGCATCGCGGGAACAGGATGGGGTGAAAAACTGTTTTTT. This encodes CASIAGTGWGEKLFF.

This clone was found once. This rearrangement joins TRBV28 to TRBJ2-2, with TRBD2 matching 8 bases. This CDR3 region has 15 residues. Germline assignment: CDR1 MDHEN and CDR2 SYDVKM. The V gene end was trimmed by 7 bases and the J gene end by 4 bases; junction bases not matched to a gene: 8. The CDR3 DNA reads as TGTGCCAGCACCCAAACGGGGGGGCGCACCGGGGAGCTGTTTTTT. Amino acids: CASTQTGGRTGELFF.

In this sample, this clone turned up a few times. J is TRBJ1-2 and V is TRBV3-1 (or the pseudogene TRBV3-2); D is unresolved. Trimming cost V 1 base and J 2 bases, with 5 bases left between them. CDR1 and CDR2 (germline): LGHDT, YNNKEL (reference sequence). This CDR3 is 13 amino acids long. The CDR3 DNA is TGTGCCAGCAGCCAAGTTCAGAACTATGGCTACACCTTC. It codes for CASSQVQNYGYTF.

The chain combines TRBV6-6 with TRBJ1-5, with a possible D match to TRBD1 (5 bases). The germline V gene has CDR1 MNHNY and CDR2 SVGAGI (reference sequence). Between the trimmed V and J ends, which lost 2 bases and 3 bases, there was a span of 11 bases. This CDR3 region has 15 residues. Here the CDR3 reads CASSYGPGPNQPQHF. The CDR3 DNA reads TGTGCCAGCAGTTACGGACCAGGGCCCAATCAGCCCCAGCATTTT.

The V gene is TRBV7-4, the J gene TRBJ1-5, with TRBD1 matching 10 bases. Looked up from germline, CDR1 is SGHVT and CDR2 is SQSDAQ. The CDR3 contains 17 residues. V gave up 4 bases and J gave up 7 bases; unmatched junction bases: 13. CDR3 bases: TGTGCCAGCAGCTCGCTCCCGACAGGGGGCGAGAGACAGCCCCAGCATTTT. Protein sequence: CASSSLPTGGERQPQHF.

The J gene is TRBJ1-2, the V gene TRBV7-9, with 7 bases matching TRBD1. This CDR3 has 13 amino acids. The junction had 3 bases not matched to a gene; V was cut back by 5 bases and J by 3 bases. Germline CDR1 reads SEHNR; CDR2 reads FQNEAQ (reference sequence). CDR3 amino acids: CASSTDRDYGYTF. DNA of the CDR3: TGTGCCAGCAGCACCGACAGGGACTATGGCTACACCTTC.

The chain combines TRBV6-6 with TRBJ1-4; possibly TRBD1 for D (6 bases). The CDR3 consists of 15 residues. Germline V gene lookup returns CDR1 MNHNY and CDR2 SVGAGI (reference sequence). Trimming stripped 2 bases from V and 3 bases from J, with 10 bases between. CDR3 loop: CASSYVGAANEKLFF. The CDR3 DNA is TGTGCCAGCAGTTACGTGGGGGCGGCTAATGAAAAACTGTTTTTT.

The rearrangement uses TRBV11-2 and TRBJ2-2, with D possibly matching TRBD2 (5 bases). The germline CDR1 and CDR2 sequences are SGHAT and FQNNGV. The V and J ends lost 7 bases and 6 bases respectively, with 21 bases between them. This CDR3 region has 16 residues. CDR3 DNA sequence: TGTGCCAGCACCTCTCCGACGCCAGGAGGTTCCGGGGAGCTGTTTTTT. This codes for CASTSPTPGGSGELFF.

The chain employs TRBV5-4 and TRBJ2-1; 8 positions match TRBD2. Germline V gene lookup returns CDR1 SGHNT and CDR2 YYREEE (reference sequence). This CDR3 has 15 residues. V was clipped by 5 bases and J by 8 bases; unmatched bases: 12. The DNA for the CDR3 is TGTGCCAGCAGTCCAAGCGGGGGATACCGGGATGAGCAGTTCTTC. It codes for CASSPSGGYRDEQFF.